This record looks at one T cell receptor beta chain sequence and its context. The data stem from a study of technical replicates of blood from several donors. V shed 3 bases, J shed 7 bases, and the junction held 24 bases outside the gene matches. Germline V gene data show CDR1 as SGHRS and CDR2 as YFSETQ. CDR3 length equals 19 residues. Assay used: immunoSEQ multiplex PCR; TCRdb lists only in-frame clones, some missing. The sample lists under 80,000 clones, approximately 97% occurring once. Sequenced material: T cells isolated from PBMCs. The source of this sequence is a human donor in good health. The chain recombines TRBV5-1 with TRBJ2-7, with TRBD1 matching over 8 bases. This CDR3 is CASSWSRSRGRTPTWEQYF. The DNA for the CDR3 is TGCGCCAGCAGCTGGTCAAGGTCCAGGGGGCGCACCCCAACATGGGAGCAGTACTTC.